This record covers a single T cell receptor beta chain. This entry is derived from a study of early T cells in non-severe SARS-CoV-2 infection. Germline values: CDR1 LGHNA, CDR2 YSLEER. V dropped 8 bases and J dropped 0 bases, with 10 bases sitting between them. The length of the CDR3 is 14 residues. Unique molecular identifier tags were affixed to discrete cDNA molecules. TCRdb fed the 5' RACE reads into MiXCR, producing one record per CDR3 protein. Seen here are tens of thousands of distinct CDR3 sequences, roughly 13% observed once, and the top ten hold about 4.4%. This chain uses TRBV4-3 with TRBJ2-2; weak D call: TRBD1 (6 bases). The sequence came from an adult who was a healthcare worker with PCR-confirmed SARS-CoV-2 infection or an uninfected control (not recorded which). Sequenced material: whole blood. CDR3 loop: CASRQESNTGELFF. The CDR3 DNA reads as TGCGCCAGCCGACAGGAATCGAACACCGGGGAGCTGTTTTTT.